A selection of T cell receptor beta chains follows, all from one sample in a study of a mutant IDH1 vaccine in newly diagnosed glioma. The data were produced by immunoSEQ multiplex PCR, yet TCRdb's version contains in-frame clones alone and is incomplete. Of 40,000 to 60,000 clones in the sample, around 80% were seen once. These receptors are not linked to any known antigen. The material sequenced was PBMCs, taken from a glioma patient whose treatment included an IDH1 peptide vaccine. These receptor sequences come from a woman aged 40 to 50 with glioma. The CDR3 runs from the conserved cysteine through the conserved F or W. The D gene is left open where the match is weak. Only part of the rows carry a size: once, few, many, or a class if the clone is expanded.

.	TRBJ2-7	TRBV7-2	TRBD1	TGTGCCAGCACCAGCGGGACAGGGCCTAACGAGCAGTACTTC	CASTSGTGPNEQYF
.	TRBJ2-5	TRBV5-1	TRBD1	TGCGCCAGCAGCTGGGATGGGACAGCCTGGGAGACCCAGTACTTC	CASSWDGTAWETQYF
.	TRBJ2-7	TRBV6-5	.	TGTGCCAGCAGTTACTTGGGACTCACCTACGAGCAGTACTTC	CASSYLGLTYEQYF
few	TRBJ2-1	TRBV11-2	.	TGTGCCAGCAGCTTAGTTCCTCACTATACCCAATTCTTC	CASSLVPHYTQFF
.	TRBJ2-1	TRBV7-7	.	TGTGCTAGCAGCCCGCCGGGACGGATTCTTGAGCAGTTCTTC	CASSPPGRILEQFF
.	TRBJ1-5	TRBV2	.	TGTGCCAGCAGCCGAGACTCCAATCAGCCCCAGCATTTT	CASSRDSNQPQHF
few	TRBJ2-7	TRBV6-5	TRBD2	TGTGCCAGCAGTTACTCGTTCTCGCGGGGGTCCTACGAGCAGTACTTC	CASSYSFSRGSYEQYF
.	TRBJ1-5	TRBV9	.	TGTGCCAGCAGCGTAGGGACAGCCAATCAGCCCCAGCATTTT	CASSVGTANQPQHF
.	TRBJ1-6	TRBV9	.	TGTGCCAGCAGCGTAGCTAAGGGGGGTACATATAATTCACCCCTCCACTTT	CASSVAKGGTYNSPLHF
.	TRBJ2-6	TRBV7-8	.	TGTGCCAGCAGCTTAGGGGGCGACTCTGGGGCCAACGTCCTGACTTTC	CASSLGGDSGANVLTF
.	TRBJ2-6	TRBV7-7	.	TGTGCCAGCAGCGTGCCACAAAGTCGGGCCAACGTCCTGACTTTC	CASSVPQSRANVLTF
.	TRBJ1-2	TRBV5-5	.	TGTGCCAGCAGCTTGGGCCGGGACTATGGCTACACCTTC	CASSLGRDYGYTF
.	TRBJ2-1	TRBV7-8	.	TGTGCCAGCAGCTTTCGGGCAGACTCCTACAATGAGCAGTTCTTC	CASSFRADSYNEQFF
.	TRBJ1-1	TRBV6-1	.	TGTGCCAGCAGTAACAGGGTCTTGGCTTTCTTT	CASSNRVLAFF
once	TRBJ2-7	TRBV29-1	TRBD1	TGCAGCGTTTCCGATAGGACAGGGATTTCCTACGAGCAGTACTTC	CSVSDRTGISYEQYF
once	TRBJ2-3	TRBV9	TRBD2	TGTGCCAGCAGCATCCTGGCGGGGGGCACAGATACGCAGTATTTT	CASSILAGGTDTQYF
.	TRBJ2-5	TRBV7-9	.	TGTGCCAGCAGCTTAACGGGGCAGGGAGAGACCCAGTACTTC	CASSLTGQGETQYF
.	TRBJ1-4	TRBV5-1	.	TGCGCCAGCAGCTTGGGAGCGGGTCCCTTCGGATATGAAAAACTGTTTTTT	CASSLGAGPFGYEKLFF
.	TRBJ1-1	TRBV4-3	.	TGCGCCAGCAGCCAAGTTCCGGTCACTGAAGCTTTCTTT	CASSQVPVTEAFF
.	TRBJ2-6	TRBV7-6	TRBD1	TGTGCCAGCAGCGCGGACAGGGGGCGGGGTGGGGCCAACGTCCTGACTTTC	CASSADRGRGGANVLTF
.	TRBJ2-3	TRBV10-1	.	TGCGCCAGCAGTGAGGGCCGGGGAAATACGCAGTATTTT	CASSEGRGNTQYF
.	TRBJ2-7	TRBV19	.	TGTGCCAGTAGTATAGCCCGGGGTGAGCAGTACTTC	CASSIARGEQYF